What follows is one T cell receptor (beta chain) and its context. Its specificity is unknown. Trimming left V 8 bases short and J 2 bases short, with 9 bases between. The germline gives CDR1 WSHSY, CDR2 SAAADI. The CDR3 is 12 amino acids. Here immunoSEQ multiplex PCR was the method, and the copy in TCRdb shows in-frame clones only, minus some. The sample has approximately 40,000 clones, 70% seen once; the top ten hold 10%. The data were taken from a study of cytotoxic CD8 clonotypes in ibrutinib-treated CLL. Study-level information: Samples had a mean of roughly 280,000 productive templates and 85,000 to 100,000 productive rearrangements.

With cryopreserved PBMCs as the source, around 2 micrograms of genomic DNA went to TCR beta libraries. Study conclusions and caveats: Progressing and sustained-remission patients had different sampling times. Once treatment began, public clonotypes, which were uncommon, contracted or stayed stable.

Sequencing was performed on PBMCs, taken at disease progression, from a patient treated with ibrutinib. This TCR came from a human donor with chronic lymphocytic leukemia. This rearrangement joins TRBV10-2 to TRBJ2-5, with D perhaps given as TRBD1 or TRBD2 (6 bases each). The CDR3 sequence: CASLGGQETQYF. CDR3 coding DNA: TGCGCCAGCCTAGGGGGGCAAGAGACCCAGTACTTC.